This TCR beta chain was retrieved from a study of blood T cells in healthy people across ages. This clonotype was detected ten times or more. The use of a sample-barcoded 5' primer and a J-beta primer mix characterized a second PCR of roughly 7 to 11 cycles. All cDNA molecules were each tagged by a template-switch adaptor with 12 random nucleotides. From the 5' RACE reads, TCRdb called clonotypes with MiXCR, one entry per CDR3 protein. Of approximately 320,000 distinct CDR3 sequences listed, 25% to 30% were seen once; the top ten hold roughly 28%. This CDR3 spans 15 amino acids. Trimming left V 4 bases short and J 7 bases short, with 19 bases between. CDR1 is MDHEN and CDR2 is SYDVKM in the germline V gene.

The rearrangement links TRBV28 to TRBJ1-2; possibly TRBD1 for D (6 bases). The source material was blood. The sequence came from a woman between 70 and 85 years old in good health. The CDR3 sequence is CASSSLQGSGGGYTF. Written as DNA, the CDR3 is TGTGCCAGCAGTTCGTTACAGGGATCGGGAGGTGGCTACACCTTC.